These 9 T cell receptor beta chains originate from one sample sequenced in a study of blood T cells in healthy people across ages (dated by TCRdb to the mid-2010s). The protocol used for the library was 5' RACE. TCRdb shows the sequencer as Illumina HiSeq 2500. A second about 6 to 11 cycle PCR used a sample-barcoded 5' primer and a J-beta primer mix. In TCRdb, the public reads were trimmed at Q25 with fastp and aligned with MiXCR, with productive beta chains retained. Here each entry gathers all rows of one CDR3 protein and keeps the most common genes and DNA. The sample table holds 1.5 million to 2 million distinct CDR3 sequences, of which approximately 30% were seen once. The ten largest make up roughly 8.2% of the sample. Sequences were obtained from blood. Every receptor here comes from a woman in her twenties or thirties in good health.

This clonotype has ten or more counts. For the CDR3, the DNA is TGTGCCAGCAGGAGACTAGCGCACACCCAAGAGACCCAGTACTTC. Its protein product is CASRRLAHTQETQYF. V usage is TRBV6-5 and J usage is TRBJ2-5; 8 positions agree with TRBD2. The germline V gene encodes CDR1 MNHEY and CDR2 SVGAGI. J was trimmed by 1 base and V by 6 bases; bases with no gene match: 7. The CDR3 length is 15 residues.

The V and J genes are TRBV6-2 or TRBV6-3 and TRBJ2-7, with TRBD2 as a possible D gene (6 bases). Per the germline V gene, CDR1 is MNHEY and CDR2 is SVGEGT. The CDR3 has 13 amino acids. Trimming left V 7 bases short and J 1 base short, with 11 bases between. The CDR3 nucleotides are TGTGCCAGCAACTCGGGACTGTCCTACGAGCAGTACTTC. Its translation: CASNSGLSYEQYF.

The chain is built from TRBV20-1 and TRBJ2-7; TRBD2 matches 14 bases. CDR1 is DFQATT, CDR2 SNEGSKA, per germline (reference sequence). With 5 bases clipped from V and 7 bases from J, the junction kept 13 bases outside the gene matches. The CDR3 runs to 16 residues. The CDR3: CSARARLAGGPGEQYF. The CDR3 nucleotides are TGCAGTGCTCGGGCCCGACTAGCGGGAGGGCCAGGGGAGCAGTACTTC.

This clonotype was seen only a few times. The chain recombines TRBV10-3 with TRBJ2-1, with 12 nucleotides matching TRBD2. With 3 bases clipped from V and 7 bases from J, the junction kept 7 bases outside the gene matches. The CDR3 runs to 16 residues. The germline V gene encodes CDR1 ENHRY and CDR2 SYGVKD. CDR3 sequence: CAISELAGGVGNEQFF. The CDR3 DNA reads as TGTGCCATCAGTGAACTAGCGGGAGGAGTAGGAAATGAGCAGTTCTTC.

The V call is TRBV14, the J call TRBJ1-3; 7 bases line up with TRBD1. This CDR3 region has 17 residues. V shed 4 bases and J 1 base; nucleotides not matched to a gene: 10. Per germline, CDR1 SGHDN and CDR2 FVKESK. For the CDR3, the DNA is TGTGCCAGCAGCCCCTCTGACAGGGAGAATTCTGGAAACACCATATATTTT. Amino acids: CASSPSDRENSGNTIYF. Complete variable domain (other parts from reference TRBV14 and TRBJ1-3): EAGVTQFPSHSVIEKGQTVTLRCDPISGHDNLYWYRRVMGKEIKFLLHFVKESKQDESGMPNNRFLAERTGGTYSTLKVQPAELEDSGVYFCASSPSDRENSGNTIYFGEGSWLTVV.

This clonotype was observed at least ten times. The V call is TRBV18, the J call TRBJ2-7; 7 bases map to TRBD1. CDR1 is KGHSH and CDR2 is LQKENI in the germline V gene. The CDR3 spans 14 residues. The J segment lost 3 bases and the V segment lost 2 bases, leaving 4 bases of the junction unmatched. DNA of the CDR3: TGTGCCAGCTCACCAGAGACAGGGAGCTACGAGCAGTACTTC. Translated, it gives CASSPETGSYEQYF.

This clonotype occurred many times. V gene TRBV10-3 combines with J gene TRBJ2-1, with D possibly TRBD2 on 6 matching bases. V lost 11 bases and J 9 bases, leaving 23 bases between the germline ends. Per the germline V gene, CDR1 is ENHRY and CDR2 is SYGVKD. The CDR3 covers 14 residues. CDR3 sequence (DNA): TGTGCCGGCGACGTAAGCGGGCCCCAGCGTGAGCAGTTCTTC. Its protein product is CAGDVSGPQREQFF.

There are a few counts of this clonotype. V is TRBV6-2 or TRBV6-3 and J is TRBJ2-1; TRBD2 agrees at 7 bases. V shed 8 bases and J 10 bases; nucleotides not matched to a gene: 8. The CDR3 is 12 amino acids. CDR1 is MNHEY and CDR2 is SVGEGT in the germline V gene. CDR3 DNA: TGTGCCAGCGCGGAGCGGGGTGGGGAGCAGTTCTTC. Translating it yields CASAERGGEQFF.

This clonotype was seen repeatedly, ten times or more. The CDR3 sequence: CASSPLSQETQYF. The CDR3 DNA sequence: TGTGCCAGCTCACCCCTTAGTCAAGAGACCCAGTACTTC. V gene TRBV18 combines with J gene TRBJ2-5; D is ambiguous. The CDR3 sequence is 13 residues long. Germline CDR1 and CDR2: KGHSH and LQKENI. Trimming removed 3 bases from V and 2 bases from J, with 7 bases in between.